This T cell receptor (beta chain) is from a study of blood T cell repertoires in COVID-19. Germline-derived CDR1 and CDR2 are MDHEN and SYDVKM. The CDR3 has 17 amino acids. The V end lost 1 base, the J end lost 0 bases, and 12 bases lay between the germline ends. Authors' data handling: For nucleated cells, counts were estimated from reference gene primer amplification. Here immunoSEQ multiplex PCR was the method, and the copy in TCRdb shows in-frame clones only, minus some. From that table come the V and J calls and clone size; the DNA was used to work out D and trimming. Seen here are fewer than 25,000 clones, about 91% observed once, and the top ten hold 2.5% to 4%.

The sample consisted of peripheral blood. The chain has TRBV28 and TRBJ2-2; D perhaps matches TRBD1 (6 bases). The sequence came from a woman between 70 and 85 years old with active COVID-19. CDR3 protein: CASSLFLDSANTGELFF. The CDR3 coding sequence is TGTGCCAGCAGTTTATTCCTGGACAGCGCGAACACCGGGGAGCTGTTTTTT.